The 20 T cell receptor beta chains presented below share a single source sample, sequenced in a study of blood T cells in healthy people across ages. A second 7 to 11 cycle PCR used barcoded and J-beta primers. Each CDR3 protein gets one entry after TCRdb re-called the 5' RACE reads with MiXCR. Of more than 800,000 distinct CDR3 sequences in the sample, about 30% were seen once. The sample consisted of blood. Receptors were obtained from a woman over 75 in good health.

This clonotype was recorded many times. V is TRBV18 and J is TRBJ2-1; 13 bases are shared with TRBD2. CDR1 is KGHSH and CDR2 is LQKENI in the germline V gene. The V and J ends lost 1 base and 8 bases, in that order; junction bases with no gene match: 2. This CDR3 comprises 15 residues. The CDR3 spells CASSPRLAGGYEQFF. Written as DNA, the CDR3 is TGTGCCAGCTCACCACGACTAGCGGGGGGCTATGAGCAGTTCTTC.

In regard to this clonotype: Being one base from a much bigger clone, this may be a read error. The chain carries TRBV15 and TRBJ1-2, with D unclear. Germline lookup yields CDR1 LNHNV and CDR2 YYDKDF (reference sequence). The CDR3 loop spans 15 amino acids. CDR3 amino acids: CTTSRDRHRGDGYTF. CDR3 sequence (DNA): TGTACCACCAGCAGAGATCGACACCGCGGGGATGGCTACACCTTC.

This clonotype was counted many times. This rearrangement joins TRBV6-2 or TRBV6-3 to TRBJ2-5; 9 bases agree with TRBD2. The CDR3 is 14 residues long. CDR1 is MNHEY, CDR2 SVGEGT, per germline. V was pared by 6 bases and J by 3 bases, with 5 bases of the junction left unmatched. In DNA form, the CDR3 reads TGTGCCAGCAGACATAGCGGGGGAGAAGAGACCCAGTACTTC. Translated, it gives CASRHSGGEETQYF.

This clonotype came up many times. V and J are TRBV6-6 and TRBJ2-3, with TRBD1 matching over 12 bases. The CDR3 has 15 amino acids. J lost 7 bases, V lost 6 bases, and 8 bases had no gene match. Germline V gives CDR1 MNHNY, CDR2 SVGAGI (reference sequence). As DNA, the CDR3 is TGTGCCAGCAGAACTTCGGGACAGGGGGCCTATACGCAGTATTTT. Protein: CASRTSGQGAYTQYF.

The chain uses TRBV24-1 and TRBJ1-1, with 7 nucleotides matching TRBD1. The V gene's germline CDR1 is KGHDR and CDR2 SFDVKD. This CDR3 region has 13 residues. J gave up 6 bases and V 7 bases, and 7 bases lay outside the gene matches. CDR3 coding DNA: TGTGCCACCAGCTACAGGGGAGGTGCTGAAGCTTTCTTT. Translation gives CATSYRGGAEAFF.

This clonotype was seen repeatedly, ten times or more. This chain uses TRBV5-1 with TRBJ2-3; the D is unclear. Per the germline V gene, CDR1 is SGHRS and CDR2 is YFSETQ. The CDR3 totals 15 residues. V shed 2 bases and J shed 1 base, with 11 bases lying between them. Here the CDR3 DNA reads TGCGCCAGCAGCTTAACTCCCCAGGGCACAGATACGCAGTATTTT. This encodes CASSLTPQGTDTQYF.

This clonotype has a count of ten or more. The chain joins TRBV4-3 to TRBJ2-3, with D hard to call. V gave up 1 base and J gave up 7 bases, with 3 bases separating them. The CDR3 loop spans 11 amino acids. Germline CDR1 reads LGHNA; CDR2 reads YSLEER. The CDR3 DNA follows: TGCGCCAGCAGCCAAGGTTATACGCAGTATTTT. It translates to CASSQGYTQYF.

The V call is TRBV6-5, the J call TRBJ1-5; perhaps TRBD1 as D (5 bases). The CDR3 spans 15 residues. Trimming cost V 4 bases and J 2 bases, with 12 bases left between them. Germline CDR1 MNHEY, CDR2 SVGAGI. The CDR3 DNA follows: TGTGCCAGCAGTTTCGAGGGGAATGGCAATCAGCCCCAGCATTTT. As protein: CASSFEGNGNQPQHF.

The DNA for the CDR3 is TGCAGTGCTAGAGTGACGGAAAGCACGGATGCGCAGTATTTT. Its translation: CSARVTESTDAQYF. The V call is TRBV20-1, the J call TRBJ2-3; D unclear. This CDR3 comprises 14 residues. V lost 1 base and J 10 bases, leaving 18 bases between the germline ends. Looked up from germline, CDR1 is DFQATT and CDR2 is SNEGSKA (reference sequence).

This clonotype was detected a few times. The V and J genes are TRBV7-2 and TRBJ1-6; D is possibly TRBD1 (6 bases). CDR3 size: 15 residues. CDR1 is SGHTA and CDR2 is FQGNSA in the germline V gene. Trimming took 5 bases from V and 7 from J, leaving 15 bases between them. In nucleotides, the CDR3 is TGTGCCAGCAGCCCACAGGGTCCGGTGAATTCACCCCTCCACTTT. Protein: CASSPQGPVNSPLHF.

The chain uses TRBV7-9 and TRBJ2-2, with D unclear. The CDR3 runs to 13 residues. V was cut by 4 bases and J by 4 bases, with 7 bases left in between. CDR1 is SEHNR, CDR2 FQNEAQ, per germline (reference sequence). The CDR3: CASSSDFTGELFF. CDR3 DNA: TGTGCCAGCAGCTCAGACTTCACCGGGGAGCTGTTTTTT.

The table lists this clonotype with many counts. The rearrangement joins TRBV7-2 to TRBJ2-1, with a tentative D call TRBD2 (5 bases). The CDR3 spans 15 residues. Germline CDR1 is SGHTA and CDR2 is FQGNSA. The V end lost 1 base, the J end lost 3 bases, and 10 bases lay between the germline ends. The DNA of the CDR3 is TGTGCCAGCAGCTTAGGACTACCAGACTACAATGAGCAGTTCTTC. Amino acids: CASSLGLPDYNEQFF.

The CDR3: CASTRDTTNTGELFF. The CDR3, as DNA: TGTGCCAGCACCAGGGACACGACGAACACCGGGGAGCTGTTTTTT. The chain uses TRBV7-9 and TRBJ2-2; D is perhaps TRBD1 (6 bases). Trimming shortened V by 7 bases and J by 0 bases, and 12 bases separated the two germline ends. CDR3 length: 15 residues. The germline V gene encodes CDR1 SEHNR and CDR2 FQNEAQ (reference sequence).

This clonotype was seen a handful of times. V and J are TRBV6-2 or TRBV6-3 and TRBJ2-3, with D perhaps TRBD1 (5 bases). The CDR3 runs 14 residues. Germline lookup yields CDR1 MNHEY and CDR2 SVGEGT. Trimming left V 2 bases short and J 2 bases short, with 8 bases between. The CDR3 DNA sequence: TGTGCCAGCAGTTACAGACAGTACACAGATACGCAGTATTTT. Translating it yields CASSYRQYTDTQYF.

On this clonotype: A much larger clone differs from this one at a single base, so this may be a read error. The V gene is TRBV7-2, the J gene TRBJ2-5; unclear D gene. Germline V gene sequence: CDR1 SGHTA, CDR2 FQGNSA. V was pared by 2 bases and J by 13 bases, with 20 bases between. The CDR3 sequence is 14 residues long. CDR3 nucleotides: TGTGCCAGCAGCTTAATCCCCTTATTCGAAGGTTCGTACTTC. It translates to CASSLIPLFEGSYF.

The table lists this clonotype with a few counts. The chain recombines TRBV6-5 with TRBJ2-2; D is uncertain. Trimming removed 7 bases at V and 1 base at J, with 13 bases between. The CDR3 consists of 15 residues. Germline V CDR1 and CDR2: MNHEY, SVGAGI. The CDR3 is CASTSVQGNTGELFF. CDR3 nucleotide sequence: TGTGCCAGCACCAGCGTACAAGGGAACACCGGGGAGCTGTTTTTT.

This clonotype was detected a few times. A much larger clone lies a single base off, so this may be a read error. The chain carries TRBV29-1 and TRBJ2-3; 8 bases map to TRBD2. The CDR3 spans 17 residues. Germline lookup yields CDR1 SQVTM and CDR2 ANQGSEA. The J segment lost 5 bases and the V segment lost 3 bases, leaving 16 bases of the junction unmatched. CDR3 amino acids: CSVEEPRVAGLGDTQYF. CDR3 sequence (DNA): TGCAGCGTTGAGGAGCCCCGGGTAGCGGGGTTAGGAGATACGCAGTATTTT.

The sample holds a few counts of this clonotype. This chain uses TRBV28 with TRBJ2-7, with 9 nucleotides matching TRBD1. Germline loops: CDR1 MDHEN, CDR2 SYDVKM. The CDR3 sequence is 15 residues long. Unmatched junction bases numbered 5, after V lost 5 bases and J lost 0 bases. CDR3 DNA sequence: TGTGCCAGCAGTCCAACGGGACAGGGCTCCTACGAGCAGTACTTC. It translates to CASSPTGQGSYEQYF.

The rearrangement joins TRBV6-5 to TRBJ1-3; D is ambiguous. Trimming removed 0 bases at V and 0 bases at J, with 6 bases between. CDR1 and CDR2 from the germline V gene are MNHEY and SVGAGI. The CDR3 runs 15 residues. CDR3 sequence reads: CASSYSHFSGNTIYF. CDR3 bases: TGTGCCAGCAGTTACTCACATTTCTCTGGAAACACCATATATTTT.

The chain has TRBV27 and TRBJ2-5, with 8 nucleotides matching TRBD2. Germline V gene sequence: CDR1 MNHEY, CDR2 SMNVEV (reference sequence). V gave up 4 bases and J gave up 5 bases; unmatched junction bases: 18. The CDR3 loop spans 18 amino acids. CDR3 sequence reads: CASSYSVPSGRYGETQYF. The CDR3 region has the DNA TGTGCCAGCAGTTACTCCGTACCTAGCGGGCGATATGGGGAGACCCAGTACTTC.